Included here is one TCR beta chain sequence, with context. Its antigen has not been determined. Base qualities are not at hand, and no much larger clone is one base apart. Looking up the germline V gene (reference sequence) yields CDR1 LNHDA and CDR2 SQIVND. Including the terminal cysteine and phenylalanine, the CDR3 comprises 13 residues. The read is trimmed to its CDR3 DNA, 39 bases read in frame from base 1. V loses 3 bases of germline sequence and J loses 5 bases, and the interval between the two ends is 8 bases. RNA was extracted with the RNeasy kit and 0.5 to 1 ug was reverse transcribed using random hexamers. TCR beta CDR3 regions were amplified with the immunoSEQ multiplex PCR assay covering 54 Vbeta and 13 Jbeta segments. Bias from PCR amplification was corrected by using a synthetic template baseline for primer optimization and for computational correction. The paper's processing steps were these. Only productive sequences were kept, with reads annotated to V, D and J genes according to IMGT and analyzed in immunoSEQ Analyzer. To calculate clonality, Shannon entropy was normalized by log2 of the number of productive unique sequences and then subtracted from one. Public and private clones were assessed among the 100 most prevalent clones of each patient and control. Clones were defined as Susac-specific when absent from the healthy and MS cohorts, from over a thousand published viral clones and from other ImmuneACCESS disease sequences. Through fastp at Q25 and MiXCR, TCRdb rebuilt clones from the public reads, retaining in-frame beta chains. Each CDR3 protein appears once, grouped with its most common genes and DNA. TCRdb's processing, not the authors' own work, is the source of the V and J calls. The sample table shows tens of thousands of distinct CDR3 sequences, and 85% to 95% are seen once. The ten largest clones add up to under 0.5% of the sample.

This specimen belongs to a study of CD8 T cells in Susac syndrome (dated by TCRdb to the late 2010s). About the study as a whole: Of the Susac syndrome patients who were sequenced, under 10 were in clinical remission while roughly six had clinically active disease. The study used repertoire sequencing to test whether antigen drove CD8+ T cell activation and differentiation in Susac syndrome. At blood withdrawal, Susac syndrome patients were either therapy-naive, taking corticosteroids (in some cases with IVIg as well), or taking IVIg alone. Clonality of the CD8+ T cell repertoire was compared between roughly 13 healthy donors, 14 Susac syndrome patients and some 15 multiple sclerosis patients. The paper's findings and limits, for the study overall: Clonal expansion was observed in Susac syndrome CD8+ repertoires, with the highest expansion in CD8+ TEMRA cells and greater expansion in clinically active than in remitting patients. The number of individuals in the TCR sequencing and HLA analysis was recognized as being relatively small. In the total CD8+ and CD8+ TEMRA repertoires, sixteen and five Susac-specific public clones, respectively, were identified.

Peripheral blood CD8+ and CD4+ T cells from healthy donors, Susac syndrome patients and multiple sclerosis patients were profiled by high-throughput TCR beta sequencing. Recently defined diagnostic criteria for definite or probable disease were met by the Susac syndrome patients. CD8+ TEMRA cells were enriched by FACS, while bulk CD8+ and CD4+ T cells were purified by magnetic negative isolation. Blood was collected in EDTA tubes and processed within 24 hours, with PBMCs isolated through density gradient centrifugation. PBMCs intended for TCR sequencing were cryopreserved in liquid nitrogen and were subsequently thawed in a 37 degrees C water bath. Purity of sorted or isolated CD4+, CD8+ and CD8+ TEMRA cells was at least 90%.

This sequence originates from a human donor with Susac syndrome. Sequenced: CD8+ T cells from PBMCs. The chain couples TRBV19 to TRBJ1-5; a tentative D match to TRBD1 spans 5 bases. The sequence in DNA is TGTGCCAGTAGTATCGACAGTTATCAGCCCCAGCATTTT. Translated, it reads CASSIDSYQPQHF. The full variable domain, completed from the reference TRBV19 and TRBJ1-5 proteins outside the CDR3, reads DGGITQSPKYLFRKEGQNVTLSCEQNLNHDAMYWYRQDPGQGLRLIYYSQIVNDFQKGDIAEGYSVSREKKESFPLTVTSAQKNPTAFYLCASSIDSYQPQHFGDGTRLSIL.